Included here is one T cell receptor beta chain sequence, with context. The table came from immunoSEQ multiplex PCR; TCRdb's copy has only in-frame clones and leaves some out. The sample records 400,000 to 500,000 clones, roughly 88% being singletons. Participants, about 18 to 100 years old, spanned around 25 US areas. Donors were grouped by their self-reported clinical history. Contact with a PCR-confirmed or clinician-diagnosed COVID-19 case occurred within 2 weeks of entry. This specimen comes from a study of blood T cell repertoires in COVID-19. Study-wide background: Researchers got acute and convalescent COVID-19 samples from the United States, Italy and Spain.

Material: PBMCs or T cells enriched from blood (not recorded which). This sequence originates from a woman between 18 and 29 years old who had been exposed to COVID-19.

The CDR3 protein is CASSVSTSGGVGTDTQYF. The CDR3 DNA follows: TGTGCCAGCAGCGTCTCGACTAGCGGGGGTGTTGGCACAGATACGCAGTATTTT. The chain couples TRBV9 to TRBJ2-3; the match to TRBD2 covers 12 bases. The CDR3 runs to 18 residues. CDR1 is SGDLS and CDR2 is YYNGEE in the germline V gene. The V gene end was trimmed by 2 bases and the J gene end by 1 base; junction bases not matched to a gene: 8.